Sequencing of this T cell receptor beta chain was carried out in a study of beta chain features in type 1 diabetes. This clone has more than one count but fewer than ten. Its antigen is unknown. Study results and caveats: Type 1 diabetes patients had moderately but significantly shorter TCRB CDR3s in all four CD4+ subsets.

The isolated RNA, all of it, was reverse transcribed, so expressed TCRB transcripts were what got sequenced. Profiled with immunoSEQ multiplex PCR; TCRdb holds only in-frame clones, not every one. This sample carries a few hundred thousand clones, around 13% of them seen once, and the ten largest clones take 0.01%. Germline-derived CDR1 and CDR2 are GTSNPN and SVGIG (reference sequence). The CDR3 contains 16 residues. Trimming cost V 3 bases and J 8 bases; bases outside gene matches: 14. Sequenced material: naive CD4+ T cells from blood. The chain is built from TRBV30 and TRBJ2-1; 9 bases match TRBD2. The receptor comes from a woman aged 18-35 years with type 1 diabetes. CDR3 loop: CAWSPLGLAGKDEQFF. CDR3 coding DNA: TGTGCCTGGAGCCCGCTGGGGCTAGCGGGAAAGGATGAGCAGTTCTTC. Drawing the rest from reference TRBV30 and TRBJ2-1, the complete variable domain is SQTIHQWPATLVQPVGSPLSLECTVEGTSNPNLYWYRQAAGRGLQLLFYSVGIGQISSEVPQNLSASRPQDRQFILSSKKLLLSDSGFYLCAWSPLGLAGKDEQFFGPGTRLTVL.